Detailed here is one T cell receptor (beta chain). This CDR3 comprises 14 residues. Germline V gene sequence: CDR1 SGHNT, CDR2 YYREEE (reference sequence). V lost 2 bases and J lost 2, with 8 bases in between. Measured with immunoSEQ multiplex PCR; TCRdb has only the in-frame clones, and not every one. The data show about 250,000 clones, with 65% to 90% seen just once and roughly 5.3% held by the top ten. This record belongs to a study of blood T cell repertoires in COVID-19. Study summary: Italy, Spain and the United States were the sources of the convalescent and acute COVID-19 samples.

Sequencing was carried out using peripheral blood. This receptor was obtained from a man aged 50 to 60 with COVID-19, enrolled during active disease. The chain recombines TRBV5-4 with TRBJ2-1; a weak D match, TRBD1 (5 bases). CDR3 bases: TGTGCCAGCAGCTTCCAGGGCGCCTACAATGAGCAGTTCTTC. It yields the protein CASSFQGAYNEQFF.